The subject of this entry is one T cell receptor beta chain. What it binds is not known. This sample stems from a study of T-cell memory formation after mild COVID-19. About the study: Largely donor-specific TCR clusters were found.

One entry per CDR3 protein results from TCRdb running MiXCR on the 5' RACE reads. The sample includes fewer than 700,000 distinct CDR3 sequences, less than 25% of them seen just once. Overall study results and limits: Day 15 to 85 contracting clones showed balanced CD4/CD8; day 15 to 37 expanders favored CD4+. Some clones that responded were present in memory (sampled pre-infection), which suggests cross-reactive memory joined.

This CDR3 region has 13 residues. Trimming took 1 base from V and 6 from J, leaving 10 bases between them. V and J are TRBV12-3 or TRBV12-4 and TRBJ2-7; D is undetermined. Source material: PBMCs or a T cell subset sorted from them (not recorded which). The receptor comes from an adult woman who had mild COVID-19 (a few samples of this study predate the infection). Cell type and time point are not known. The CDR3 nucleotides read TGTGCCAGCAGTTTAGTTAGGGCTGGCGAGCAGTACTTC. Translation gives CASSLVRAGEQYF.